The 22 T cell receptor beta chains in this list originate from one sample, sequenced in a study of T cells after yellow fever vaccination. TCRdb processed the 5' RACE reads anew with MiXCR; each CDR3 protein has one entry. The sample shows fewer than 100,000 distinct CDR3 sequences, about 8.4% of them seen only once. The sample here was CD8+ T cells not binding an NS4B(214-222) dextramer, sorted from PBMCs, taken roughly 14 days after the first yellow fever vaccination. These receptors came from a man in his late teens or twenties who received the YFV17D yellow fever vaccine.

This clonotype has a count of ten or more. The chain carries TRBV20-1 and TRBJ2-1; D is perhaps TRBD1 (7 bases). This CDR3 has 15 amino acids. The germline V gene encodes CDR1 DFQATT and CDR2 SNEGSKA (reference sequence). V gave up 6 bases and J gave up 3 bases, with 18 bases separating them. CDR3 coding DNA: TGCAGTGCAAGATCAGGGGGAGGCTACTACAATGAGCAGTTCTTC. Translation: CSARSGGGYYNEQFF.

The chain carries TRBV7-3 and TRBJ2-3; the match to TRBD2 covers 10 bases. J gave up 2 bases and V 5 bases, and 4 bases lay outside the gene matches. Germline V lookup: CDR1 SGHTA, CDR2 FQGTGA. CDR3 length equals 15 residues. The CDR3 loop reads CASSGLAASTDTQYF. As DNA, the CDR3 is TGTGCCAGCAGCGGACTAGCGGCCTCCACAGATACGCAGTATTTT.

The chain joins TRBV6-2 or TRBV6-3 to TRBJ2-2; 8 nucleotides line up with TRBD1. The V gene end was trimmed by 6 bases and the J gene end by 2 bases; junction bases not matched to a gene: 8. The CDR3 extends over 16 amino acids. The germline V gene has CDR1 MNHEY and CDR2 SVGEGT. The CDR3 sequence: CASRQRTGSNTGELFF. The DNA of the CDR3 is TGTGCCAGCAGACAAAGGACAGGGAGTAACACCGGGGAGCTGTTTTTT.

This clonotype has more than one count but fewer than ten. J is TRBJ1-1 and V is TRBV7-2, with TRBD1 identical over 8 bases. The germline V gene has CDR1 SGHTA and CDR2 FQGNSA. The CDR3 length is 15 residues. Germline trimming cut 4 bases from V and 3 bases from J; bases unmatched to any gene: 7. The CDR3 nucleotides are TGTGCCAGCAGCTACGGACAGGGTGCCCACACTGAAGCTTTCTTT. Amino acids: CASSYGQGAHTEAFF.

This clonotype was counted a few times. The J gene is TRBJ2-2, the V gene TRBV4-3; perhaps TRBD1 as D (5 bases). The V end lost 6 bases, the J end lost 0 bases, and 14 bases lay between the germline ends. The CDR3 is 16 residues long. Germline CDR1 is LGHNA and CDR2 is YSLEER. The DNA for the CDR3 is TGCGCCAGCAGACCCAGGGCCCTTCCGAACACCGGGGAGCTGTTTTTT. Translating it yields CASRPRALPNTGELFF.

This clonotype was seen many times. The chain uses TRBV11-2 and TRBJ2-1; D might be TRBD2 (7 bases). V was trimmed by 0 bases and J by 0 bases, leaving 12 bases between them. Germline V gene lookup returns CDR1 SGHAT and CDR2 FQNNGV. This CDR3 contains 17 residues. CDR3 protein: CASSLEGGGSSYNEQFF. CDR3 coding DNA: TGTGCCAGCAGCTTAGAGGGCGGGGGCAGCTCCTACAATGAGCAGTTCTTC.

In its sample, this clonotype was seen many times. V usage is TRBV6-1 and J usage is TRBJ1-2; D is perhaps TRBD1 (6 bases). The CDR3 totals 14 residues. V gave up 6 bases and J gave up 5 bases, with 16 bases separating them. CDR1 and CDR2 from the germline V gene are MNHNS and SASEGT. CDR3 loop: CASREQGTPYGYTF. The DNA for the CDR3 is TGTGCCAGCAGGGAACAGGGTACCCCTTATGGCTACACCTTC.

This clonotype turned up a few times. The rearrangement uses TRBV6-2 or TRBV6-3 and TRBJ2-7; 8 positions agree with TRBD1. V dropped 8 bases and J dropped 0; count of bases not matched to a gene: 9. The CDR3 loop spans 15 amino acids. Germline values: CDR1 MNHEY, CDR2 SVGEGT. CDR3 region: CASWTRTGSSYEQYF. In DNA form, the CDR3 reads TGTGCCAGCTGGACTCGGACAGGGAGCTCCTACGAGCAGTACTTC.

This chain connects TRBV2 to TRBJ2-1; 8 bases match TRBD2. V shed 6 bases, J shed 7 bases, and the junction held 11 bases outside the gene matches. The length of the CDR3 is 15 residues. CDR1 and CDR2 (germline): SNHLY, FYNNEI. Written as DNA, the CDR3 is TGTGCCAGCAGCGTAGTTAGCGGGGTGCGGAATGAGCAGTTCTTC. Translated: CASSVVSGVRNEQFF.

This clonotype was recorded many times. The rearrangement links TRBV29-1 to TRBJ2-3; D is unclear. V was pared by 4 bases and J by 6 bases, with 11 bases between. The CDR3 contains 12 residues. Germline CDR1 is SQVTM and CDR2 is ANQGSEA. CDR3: CSVVVGVDTQYF. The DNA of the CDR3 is TGCAGCGTTGTAGTGGGTGTGGATACGCAGTATTTT.

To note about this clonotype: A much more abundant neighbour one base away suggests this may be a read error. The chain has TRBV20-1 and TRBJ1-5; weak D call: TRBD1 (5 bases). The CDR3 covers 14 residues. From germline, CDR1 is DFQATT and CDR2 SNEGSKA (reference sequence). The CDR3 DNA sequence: TGCTGTGCTAGAGATGGCAGGGAGAATCAGCCCCAGCATTTT. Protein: CCARDGRENQPQHF.

The CDR3: CASSQVETGKTETQYF. CDR3 sequence (DNA): TGCGCCAGCAGCCAAGTTGAGACAGGGAAGACGGAGACCCAGTACTTC. This rearrangement joins TRBV4-1 to TRBJ2-5; 7 bases are a match to TRBD1. Germline CDR1 MGHRA, CDR2 YSYEKL. V shed 1 base and J 5 bases; nucleotides not matched to a gene: 10. The CDR3 totals 16 residues.

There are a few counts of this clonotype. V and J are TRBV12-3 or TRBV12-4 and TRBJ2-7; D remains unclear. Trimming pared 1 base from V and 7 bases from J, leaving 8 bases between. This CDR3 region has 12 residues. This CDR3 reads CASSLDVREQYF. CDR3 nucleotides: TGTGCCAGCAGTTTAGATGTTAGGGAGCAGTACTTC.

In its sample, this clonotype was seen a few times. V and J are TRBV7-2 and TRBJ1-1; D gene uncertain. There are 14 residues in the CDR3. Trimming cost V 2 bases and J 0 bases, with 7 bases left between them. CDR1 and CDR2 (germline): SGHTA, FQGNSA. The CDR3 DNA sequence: TGTGCCAGCAGCTTAAGGACCCTGAACACTGAAGCTTTCTTT. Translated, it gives CASSLRTLNTEAFF.

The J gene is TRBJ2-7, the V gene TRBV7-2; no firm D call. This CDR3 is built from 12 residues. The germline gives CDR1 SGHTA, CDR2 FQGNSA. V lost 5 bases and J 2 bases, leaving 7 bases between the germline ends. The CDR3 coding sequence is TGTGCCAGCAGCCCCGACCCCTACGAGCAGTACTTC. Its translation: CASSPDPYEQYF.

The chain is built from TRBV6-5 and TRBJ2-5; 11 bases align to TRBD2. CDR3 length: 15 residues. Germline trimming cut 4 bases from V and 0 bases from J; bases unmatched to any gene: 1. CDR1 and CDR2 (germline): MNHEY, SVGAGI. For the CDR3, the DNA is TGTGCCAGCAGTTCTAGCGGGGGGAACCAAGAGACCCAGTACTTC. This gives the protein CASSSSGGNQETQYF.

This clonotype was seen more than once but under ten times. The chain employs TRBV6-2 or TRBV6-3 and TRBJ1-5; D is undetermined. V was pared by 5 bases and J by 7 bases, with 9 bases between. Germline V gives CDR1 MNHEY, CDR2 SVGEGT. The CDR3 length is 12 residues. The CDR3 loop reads CASSPGFQPQHF. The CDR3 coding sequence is TGTGCCAGCAGTCCCGGGTTCCAGCCCCAGCATTTT.

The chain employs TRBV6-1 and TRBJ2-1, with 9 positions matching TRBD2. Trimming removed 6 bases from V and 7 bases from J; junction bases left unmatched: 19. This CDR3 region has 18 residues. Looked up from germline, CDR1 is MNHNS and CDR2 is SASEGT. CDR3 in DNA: TGTGCCAGCAGCCTCCCTTACGGTCCAGCGGGGGGCAGGAATGAGCAGTTCTTC. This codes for CASSLPYGPAGGRNEQFF.

Written as DNA, the CDR3 is TGCAGCGTTGAAGGTAGCGGGGAGCCCCTTACCTCCGGGGAGCAGTACTTC. Amino acids: CSVEGSGEPLTSGEQYF. This chain joins TRBV29-1 and TRBJ2-7; 8 bases match TRBD2. The germline gives CDR1 SQVTM, CDR2 ANQGSEA. V shed 1 base, J shed 7 bases, and the junction held 18 bases outside the gene matches. This CDR3 region has 17 residues.

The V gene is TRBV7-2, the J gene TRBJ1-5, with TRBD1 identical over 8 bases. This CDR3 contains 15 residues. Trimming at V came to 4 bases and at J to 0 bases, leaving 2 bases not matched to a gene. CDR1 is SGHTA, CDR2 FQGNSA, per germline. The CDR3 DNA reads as TGTGCCAGCAGCTGGACAGGGTATAGCAATCAGCCCCAGCATTTT. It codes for CASSWTGYSNQPQHF. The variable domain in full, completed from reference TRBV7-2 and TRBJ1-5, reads GAGVSQSPSNKVTEKGKDVELRCDPISGHTALYWYRQSLGQGLEFLIYFQGNSAPDKSGLPSDRFSAERTGGSVSTLTIQRTQQEDSAVYLCASSWTGYSNQPQHFGDGTRLSIL.

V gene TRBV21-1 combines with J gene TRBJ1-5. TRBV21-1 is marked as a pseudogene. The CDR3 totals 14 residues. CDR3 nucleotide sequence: TGTGCCAGCAGCATGAGGGATAGCAATCAGCCCCAGCATTTT. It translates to CASSMRDSNQPQHF.

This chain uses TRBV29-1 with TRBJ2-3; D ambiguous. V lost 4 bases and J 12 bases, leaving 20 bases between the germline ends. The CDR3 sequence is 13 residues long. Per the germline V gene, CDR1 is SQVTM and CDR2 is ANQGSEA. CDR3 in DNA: TGCAGCGTTGGCCGGGCTCTCTTTAATTATCAGTATTTT. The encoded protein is CSVGRALFNYQYF.